Detailed here is one T cell receptor (beta chain). This entry belongs to a study of regulatory T cells in long-lasting Graves disease. In building TCR beta libraries, iRepertoire HTBI primers were used together with Arm-PCR of CDR3 regions. TCRdb fed the multiplex PCR reads into MiXCR, producing one record per CDR3 protein. The table has around 460,000 distinct CDR3 sequences, around a fifth seen once. Time point indicated: persistent/refractory GD, antithyroid drugs over 5 years with positive TRAb. The authors made the TCR library using RNA they extracted from PBMCs. CDR1 and CDR2 from the germline V gene are SGHTA and FQGNSA. The V and J ends lost 0 bases and 11 bases respectively, with 25 bases between them. The CDR3 is 18 amino acids.

The clonotype originates from a female donor with Graves disease. The chain uses TRBV7-2 and TRBJ2-2; D is uncertain. Material: peripheral blood mononuclear cells (PBMCs), obtained when the disease was refractory, from a patient treated with antithyroid drugs. CDR3 sequence (DNA): TGTGCCAGCAGCTTAGCCCCGCCAGTCAGGCGACCCGGCAATGAGCTGTTTTTT. Translated, it gives CASSLAPPVRRPGNELFF.